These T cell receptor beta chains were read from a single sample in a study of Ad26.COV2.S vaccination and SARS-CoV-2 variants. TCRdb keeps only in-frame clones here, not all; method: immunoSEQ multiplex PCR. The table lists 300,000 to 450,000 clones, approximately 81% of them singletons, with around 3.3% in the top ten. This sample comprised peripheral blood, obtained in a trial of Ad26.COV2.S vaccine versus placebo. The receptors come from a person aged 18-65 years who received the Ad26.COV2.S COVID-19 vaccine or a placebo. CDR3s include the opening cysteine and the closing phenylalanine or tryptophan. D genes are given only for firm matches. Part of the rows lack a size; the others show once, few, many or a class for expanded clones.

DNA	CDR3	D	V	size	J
TGTGCCAGCAGCGTAGGTCTAGGTCACCAGCCCCAGCATTTT	CASSVGLGHQPQHF	.	TRBV9	once	TRBJ1-5
TGTGCCAGCAGCTTAACGACCCACACAGATACGCAGTATTTT	CASSLTTHTDTQYF	.	TRBV9	.	TRBJ2-3
TGCGCCAGCAGGACAGGGATTCGTACTTACACTGAAGCTTTCTTT	CASRTGIRTYTEAFF	TRBD1	TRBV10-2	.	TRBJ1-1
TGTGCCACCAGCAGAGAACCCTATTCTGGGGCCAACGTCCTGACTTTC	CATSREPYSGANVLTF	.	TRBV15	.	TRBJ2-6
TGTGCCTGGAGTGGGGACACCCGAACGGGGAACACTGAAGCTTTCTTT	CAWSGDTRTGNTEAFF	.	TRBV30	few	TRBJ1-1
TGTGCCTGGAGACGTACTTGGGGGCGCGGAGAGACCCAGTACTTC	CAWRRTWGRGETQYF	.	TRBV30	.	TRBJ2-5
TGTGCCAGCTTGAGGGGACAGATAAACACCGGGGAGCTGTTTTTT	CASLRGQINTGELFF	TRBD1	TRBV6-7	.	TRBJ2-2
TGTGCCAGCAGCTTGGGGGTTCTGAATCAGCCCCAGCATTTT	CASSLGVLNQPQHF	.	TRBV5-5	.	TRBJ1-5
TGTGCCGGTACAGGGGAATCGGGGGGCTACACCTTC	CAGTGESGGYTF	TRBD1	TRBV2	once	TRBJ1-2
TGTGCCAGCAGCCCCACGGGGGGCTCCTACAATGAGCAGTTCTTC	CASSPTGGSYNEQFF	TRBD2	TRBV13	once	TRBJ2-1
TGTGCCAGCAACCTTTGGAGGGCGGGACAGTCTAATGAAAAACTGTTTTTT	CASNLWRAGQSNEKLFF	TRBD1	TRBV7-9	once	TRBJ1-4
TGCGCCAGCACGGGACAGGGCCATCCAACTTTGAACACTGAAGCTTTCTTT	CASTGQGHPTLNTEAFF	TRBD1	TRBV10-1	.	TRBJ1-1
TGTGCCAGCAGCTTGCCAGGGGCCAAAAACATTCAGTACTTC	CASSLPGAKNIQYF	.	TRBV28	.	TRBJ2-4
TGTGCCAGCAGCTTCCCAGGGGGAAACACCATATATTTT	CASSFPGGNTIYF	.	TRBV5-4	.	TRBJ1-3
TGCAGCGCTGAAAAGGCGGGAGTAGGAGGAGAGACCCAGTACTTC	CSAEKAGVGGETQYF	TRBD2	TRBV29-1	.	TRBJ2-5
TGTGCCAGCTCACCACTAATACAGGGGGCGAACACTGAAGCTTTCTTT	CASSPLIQGANTEAFF	TRBD1	TRBV18	.	TRBJ1-1
TGTGCCAGCAGCTCCACCTCGGGGGTGGAAGAGACCCAGTACTTC	CASSSTSGVEETQYF	.	TRBV5-4	.	TRBJ2-5
TGTGCCAGCAGCCGTCAACAGGGGTCCTACAATGAGCAGTTCTTC	CASSRQQGSYNEQFF	TRBD1	TRBV11-2	.	TRBJ2-1
TGCGCCAGCCAGACTTTACAGGGATTCCATGGCTACACCTTC	CASQTLQGFHGYTF	.	TRBV4-1	.	TRBJ1-2
TGTGCCAGCAGCTTATATTCAGGGGCAGACTATGGCTACACCTTC	CASSLYSGADYGYTF	.	TRBV5-4	few	TRBJ1-2
TGCGCCAGCAGCCCGGGACAGTCGAACACCGGGGAGCTGTTTTTT	CASSPGQSNTGELFF	TRBD1	TRBV10-1	.	TRBJ2-2
TGCGCCAGCAGCACAGCACAGGGAGCCCCCACAGATACGCAGTATTTT	CASSTAQGAPTDTQYF	.	TRBV5-1	.	TRBJ2-3
TGTGCCAGCAGGGACGGAGGCAGAAACTATGGCTACACCTTC	CASRDGGRNYGYTF	.	TRBV2	.	TRBJ1-2
TGTGCCAGCAGCGTAGGCGGTCAATGGGGAGGTAAAGAGACCCAGTACTTC	CASSVGGQWGGKETQYF	.	TRBV9	.	TRBJ2-5
TGTGCCAGCAGCCAAGGGGTGTACGGGCGGGAGGGCCCCCGGGCCGGGGAGCTGTTTTTT	CASSQGVYGREGPRAGELFF	TRBD2	TRBV3-1/TRBV3-2	.	TRBJ2-2
TGCGCCAGCAGTGAGAGCTCGGGGAATCAGCCCCAGCATTTT	CASSESSGNQPQHF	.	TRBV10-2	.	TRBJ1-5
TGTGCCAGTAGGCGACTAGCGGGAGAATCGGCCGAGCAGTACTTC	CASRRLAGESAEQYF	TRBD2	TRBV19	.	TRBJ2-7
TGTGCCAGCAGCGGTGGACAGGGTTTGTTAGAAAAACTGTTTTTT	CASSGGQGLLEKLFF	TRBD1	TRBV9	.	TRBJ1-4
TGTGCCAGCAGCTACACAGGGTTCCCCGAGCAGTACTTC	CASSYTGFPEQYF	.	TRBV7-9	.	TRBJ2-7
TGCGCCAGCAGCTTGGTTTACGGGAACACCGGGGAGCTGTTTTTT	CASSLVYGNTGELFF	.	TRBV5-1	.	TRBJ2-2
TGCGCCAGCAGCTTGAATAGCGGGGGCTTCGAGAATGAGCAGTTCTTC	CASSLNSGGFENEQFF	TRBD2	TRBV5-1	.	TRBJ2-1
TGCGCCAGCAGCCTGGAGGCGGGGGTGAGCTCCTACAATGAGCAGTTCTTC	CASSLEAGVSSYNEQFF	TRBD2	TRBV4-3	.	TRBJ2-1
TGTGCCAGCAGCTTGGGGAGGGGGGGCCTAACTGATACGCAGTATTTT	CASSLGRGGLTDTQYF	.	TRBV7-2	.	TRBJ2-3
TGCAGCGTTGGAGCAGGGGGTGGAGAGACCCAGTACTTC	CSVGAGGGETQYF	TRBD1	TRBV29-1	.	TRBJ2-5
TGTGCCAGCAGCGTAACCCGAGGGACAGGGAATCGAGCTAACTATGGCTACACCTTC	CASSVTRGTGNRANYGYTF	TRBD1	TRBV9	.	TRBJ1-2
TGCGCCAGCAGCCAAAGTCCCGGGACAGGGATCTCCTACGAGCAGTACTTC	CASSQSPGTGISYEQYF	TRBD1	TRBV4-3	.	TRBJ2-7
TGCGCCAGCAGCCAAGGAGGGGCTGTGAACACTGAAGCTTTCTTT	CASSQGGAVNTEAFF	.	TRBV4-1	few	TRBJ1-1
TGCAGCGTTGAAGGTAGCGGGAGAGGGTACGAGCAGTACTTC	CSVEGSGRGYEQYF	TRBD2	TRBV29-1	.	TRBJ2-7
TGTGCCAGCAGCTTAGTGACGCCTTCACCCCTCCACTTT	CASSLVTPSPLHF	.	TRBV7-8	.	TRBJ1-6
TGTGCCAGCAGCGTAGGAGGGGGGACGGCGAACACTGAAGCTTTCTTT	CASSVGGGTANTEAFF	.	TRBV9	.	TRBJ1-1
TGCGCCAGCAGCTTGGAAGTCAGGGGCCTGTCTGGAGGAAACACCATATATTTT	CASSLEVRGLSGGNTIYF	.	TRBV5-1	.	TRBJ1-3
TGCGCCAGCAGCCAGCTCACTTGGGGTCCTGGAAACACCATATATTTT	CASSQLTWGPGNTIYF	.	TRBV4-3	.	TRBJ1-3
TGTGCCATCAGTGAGGATGGTCCAGACTACAATGAGCAGTTCTTC	CAISEDGPDYNEQFF	.	TRBV10-3	.	TRBJ2-1
TGTGCCAGCAGCCATCTGGGGGCCTACGAGCAGTACTTC	CASSHLGAYEQYF	.	TRBV3-1/TRBV3-2	.	TRBJ2-7
TGTGCCAGTAGTAGCCTCGAGACAGACGTCTATGGCTACACCTTC	CASSSLETDVYGYTF	.	TRBV19	.	TRBJ1-2
TGTGCCAGCAGCGCGGACATGGAATACTCCTACGAGCAGTACTTC	CASSADMEYSYEQYF	.	TRBV9	.	TRBJ2-7
TGTGCCAGCAGCCAAGAGGGGCGAGGGGCTATAGTTGTCACTGAACCTAGCGGCACAGATACGCAGTATTTT	CASSQEGRGAIVVTEPSGTDTQYF	.	TRBV3-1/TRBV3-2	.	TRBJ2-3
TGTGCCAGCTCACCATCGAGCTACGAGCAGTACTTC	CASSPSSYEQYF	.	TRBV18	.	TRBJ2-7
TGTGCCAGCAGCGCTAGCGGGATTAGCACAGATACGCAGTATTTT	CASSASGISTDTQYF	TRBD2	TRBV7-9	.	TRBJ2-3
TGTGCCAGTAGTATATTGAATCCCACCGGGGAGCTGTTTTTT	CASSILNPTGELFF	.	TRBV19	few	TRBJ2-2
TGTGCCAGCAGTAAGGGCTTTCCATCCTACGAGCAGTACTTC	CASSKGFPSYEQYF	.	TRBV6-5	.	TRBJ2-7
TGCGCCAGCAGCTTGGTTTGGTCAGTAGACCCTAACTATGGCTACACCTTC	CASSLVWSVDPNYGYTF	.	TRBV5-1	.	TRBJ1-2